The 17 T cell receptor beta chains below come from one sample, sequenced in a study of T cells in Graves' hyperthyroidism and ophthalmopathy. The source material, RNA transcripts, was used to amplify TCR beta CDR3 regions. When the TCR CDR3 underwent first-round RT-PCR, the HTBI primer set was used. TCRdb re-analysed the multiplex PCR reads in MiXCR, keeping a single row per CDR3 protein. The sample yields 300,000 to 400,000 distinct CDR3 sequences, around 23% seen once. The material sequenced was blood. The receptors stem from a woman between 50 and 59 years old with Graves' hyperthyroidism.

This clonotype was detected many times. The rearrangement uses TRBV12-3 or TRBV12-4 and TRBJ1-1; 9 bases line up with TRBD1. The CDR3 is made up of 15 amino acids. V shed 5 bases, J shed 5 bases, and the junction held 9 bases outside the gene matches. CDR3 sequence: CASSGQGRMGTEAFF. The CDR3 bases are TGTGCCAGCAGTGGACAGGGGAGGATGGGAACTGAAGCTTTCTTT.

As to this clonotype: A junction end diverges from the germline sequence, so it may reflect a read error. This rearrangement joins TRBV30 to TRBJ1-4; no firm D call. The germline gives CDR1 GTSNPN, CDR2 SVGIG (reference sequence). The CDR3 has 12 amino acids. As DNA, the CDR3 is TGTGCCTGGAGTGCCCTCGATGAAAAACTGCTTTTT. Translating it yields CAWSALDEKLLF.

This clonotype was found once. The genes are TRBV5-1 and TRBJ1-5, with a tentative D call TRBD1 (5 bases). Germline CDR1 and CDR2: SGHRS and YFSETQ. The CDR3 totals 16 residues. V lost 2 bases and J lost 2, with 14 bases in between. This chain's CDR3 is CASSLVPLGGNQPQHF. CDR3 sequence (DNA): TGCGCCAGCAGCTTAGTCCCTCTGGGGGGCAATCAGCCCCAGCATTTT.

V gene TRBV20-1 combines with J gene TRBJ1-5; no definite D call. The germline gives CDR1 DFQATT, CDR2 SNEGSKA (reference sequence). With 5 bases removed from V and 4 bases from J, the gap between germline ends came to 12 bases. The CDR3 is 13 amino acids. CDR3 coding DNA: TGCAGTGCTGCCGATGGGCCGAATCAGCCCCAGCATTTT. It codes for CSAADGPNQPQHF.

This clonotype was seen at least ten times. The chain uses TRBV6-5 and TRBJ1-1, with unresolved D. Germline CDR1 MNHEY, CDR2 SVGAGI. The CDR3 sequence is 15 residues long. With 2 bases removed from V and 0 bases from J, the gap between germline ends came to 10 bases. DNA of the CDR3: TGTGCCAGCAGTTACGGTGAAGCCATGAACACTGAAGCTTTCTTT. It is translated as CASSYGEAMNTEAFF.

At least ten counts were recorded for this clonotype. V and J are TRBV5-8 and TRBJ1-2; D gene unclear. Germline V gene lookup returns CDR1 SGHTS and CDR2 YDEGEE. The V and J ends lost 0 bases and 4 bases respectively, with 7 bases between them. The CDR3 length is 13 residues. The CDR3: CASSLDGSYGYTF. The CDR3 nucleotides read TGTGCCAGCAGCTTGGATGGCAGCTATGGCTACACCTTC.

The V gene is TRBV9, the J gene TRBJ2-1; 9 positions agree with TRBD2. Germline V CDR1 and CDR2: SGDLS, YYNGEE. There are 17 residues in the CDR3. The V and J ends lost 3 bases and 7 bases, in that order; junction bases with no gene match: 14. The CDR3 nucleotides read TGTGCCAGCAGCGGAGGACCCTTAGCGGGAGTAGGAAATGAGCAGTTCTTC. As protein: CASSGGPLAGVGNEQFF.

This clonotype was seen at least ten times. The chain recombines TRBV5-1 with TRBJ2-3, with 9 positions matching TRBD1. This CDR3 spans 15 amino acids. V lost 4 bases and J lost 6; bases outside the gene matches: 9. Germline V gene data show CDR1 as SGHRS and CDR2 as YFSETQ. CDR3 bases: TGCGCCAGCAGCCCAAACAGGGGGCATCGGGATACGCAGTATTTT. Residues: CASSPNRGHRDTQYF.

This clonotype was seen many times. The V and J genes are TRBV5-1 and TRBJ2-1; D remains ambiguous. CDR1 is SGHRS and CDR2 is YFSETQ in the germline V gene. Trimming removed 4 bases at V and 13 bases at J, with 24 bases between. The length of the CDR3 is 15 residues. The CDR3 region is CASSPDPRTVSGQFF. CDR3 in DNA: TGCGCCAGCAGCCCAGACCCTCGGACGGTTTCGGGTCAGTTCTTC.

The chain recombines TRBV29-1 with TRBJ2-5; 7 bases line up with TRBD1. The CDR3 contains 13 residues. V lost 7 bases, J lost 5 bases, and 10 bases stayed unmatched. CDR1 is SQVTM, CDR2 ANQGSEA, per germline. The CDR3 nucleotides read TGCAGCGGCCGACAGGGAGTTTTGGAGACCCAGTACTTC. Translation gives CSGRQGVLETQYF.

The rearrangement uses TRBV20-1 and TRBJ2-7; D ambiguous. The CDR3 consists of 15 residues. With 0 bases removed from V and 0 bases from J, the gap between germline ends came to 12 bases. Germline values: CDR1 DFQATT, CDR2 SNEGSKA (reference sequence). This chain's CDR3 is CSARDGWWSSYEQYF. The CDR3 bases are TGCAGTGCTAGAGATGGGTGGTGGAGCTCCTACGAGCAGTACTTC.

The chain recombines TRBV28 with TRBJ1-6, with TRBD1 identical over 10 bases. This CDR3 comprises 15 residues. Per germline, CDR1 MDHEN and CDR2 SYDVKM. Trimming cost V 6 bases and J 9 bases; bases outside gene matches: 8. CDR3 amino acids: CASSPGTGDSSPLHF. Written as DNA, the CDR3 is TGTGCCAGCAGCCCCGGGACAGGGGACTCTTCACCCCTCCACTTT.

This clonotype turned up a few times. The chain has TRBV5-1 and TRBJ2-1, with TRBD1 matching 9 bases. The germline CDR1 and CDR2 sequences are SGHRS and YFSETQ. The length of the CDR3 is 15 residues. Trimming cost V 4 bases and J 7 bases; bases outside gene matches: 9. CDR3: CASSAGTGIWNEQFF. The DNA for the CDR3 is TGCGCCAGCAGCGCCGGGACAGGGATATGGAATGAGCAGTTCTTC. The complete variable domain, with remaining parts taken from reference TRBV5-1 and TRBJ2-1, reads KAGVTQTPRYLIKTRGQQVTLSCSPISGHRSVSWYQQTPGQGLQFLFEYFSETQRNKGNFPGRFSGRQFSNSRSEMNVSTLELGDSALYLCASSAGTGIWNEQFFGPGTRLTVL.

This clonotype was recorded at least ten times. The V and J genes are TRBV3-1 and TRBJ1-5, with D unresolved. This CDR3 region has 14 residues. V was cut by 1 base and J by 2 bases, with 6 bases left in between. The germline gives CDR1 LGHDT, CDR2 YNNKEL (reference sequence). CDR3 sequence: CASSQGNGNQPQHF. In DNA, the CDR3 is TGTGCCAGCAGCCAAGGGAATGGCAATCAGCCCCAGCATTTT.

This clonotype occurred many times. V is TRBV11-2 and J is TRBJ2-3; 13 positions agree with TRBD2. Losses at the gene ends were 6 bases for V and 4 bases for J; bases not matched to a gene: 4. CDR1 SGHAT and CDR2 FQNNGV come from the germline V gene. The CDR3 contains 15 residues. CDR3 region: CASRSGLAGADTQYF. The CDR3 bases are TGTGCCAGCAGATCAGGACTAGCGGGGGCAGATACGCAGTATTTT.

Many counts were recorded for this clonotype. The chain links TRBV5-1 to TRBJ1-1; possibly TRBD1 for D (6 bases). This CDR3 region has 13 residues. Trimming pared 2 bases from V and 6 bases from J, leaving 11 bases between. Per germline, CDR1 SGHRS and CDR2 YFSETQ. CDR3 bases: TGCGCCAGCAGCTTCGGGGGCGCTCCTGAAGCTTTCTTT. Its translation is CASSFGGAPEAFF. Drawing the rest from reference TRBV5-1 and TRBJ1-1, the complete variable domain is KAGVTQTPRYLIKTRGQQVTLSCSPISGHRSVSWYQQTPGQGLQFLFEYFSETQRNKGNFPGRFSGRQFSNSRSEMNVSTLELGDSALYLCASSFGGAPEAFFGQGTRLTVV.

The chain is built from TRBV4-1 and TRBJ2-5; unclear D gene. The CDR3 totals 15 residues. V gave up 4 bases and J gave up 1 base, with 13 bases separating them. Germline CDR1 is MGHRA and CDR2 is YSYEKL. CDR3 nucleotide sequence: TGCGCCAGCAGCCCCCAAACTACTCTCCAAGAGACCCAGTACTTC. This gives the protein CASSPQTTLQETQYF.